This TCR beta chain was sequenced in a study of blood T cell repertoires in COVID-19. Germline-derived CDR1 and CDR2 are MDHEN and SYDVKM. Losses at the gene ends were 8 bases for V and 6 bases for J; bases not matched to a gene: 9. This CDR3 has 13 residues. Generated by immunoSEQ multiplex PCR, the TCRdb table keeps only in-frame clones and is missing some. Of roughly 26,000 clones detected, around 88% appear once; the ten largest clones hold about 17%. The sequenced sample was peripheral blood. This TCR was sampled from a man in his 70s with acute or convalescent COVID-19. V is TRBV28 and J is TRBJ1-1, with TRBD1 matching 7 bases. DNA for the CDR3: TGTGCCAGCCAAAACAGGGGTCTCTCTGAAGCTTTCTTT. It codes for CASQNRGLSEAFF.